This T cell receptor (beta chain) came from a study of blood T cell repertoires in COVID-19. About the research overall: The United States, Italy and Spain provided the acute and convalescent COVID-19 samples.

Data came from immunoSEQ multiplex PCR; TCRdb stores just in-frame clones and leaves some out. The repertoire holds about 82,000 clones, with approximately 81% as singletons. CDR1 is LGHDT and CDR2 is YNNKEL in the germline V gene (reference sequence). Trimming removed 0 bases from V and 1 base from J, with 13 bases in between. The CDR3 is made up of 18 amino acids. This TCR came from an elderly man with acute or convalescent COVID-19. The sample consisted of peripheral blood. The chain is built from TRBV3-1 (or the pseudogene TRBV3-2) and TRBJ2-6; weak D call: TRBD1 (6 bases). The CDR3 bases are TGTGCCAGCAGCCAAGATTGGGGGCCGATGTCTGGGGCCAACGTCCTGACTTTC. It encodes CASSQDWGPMSGANVLTF.